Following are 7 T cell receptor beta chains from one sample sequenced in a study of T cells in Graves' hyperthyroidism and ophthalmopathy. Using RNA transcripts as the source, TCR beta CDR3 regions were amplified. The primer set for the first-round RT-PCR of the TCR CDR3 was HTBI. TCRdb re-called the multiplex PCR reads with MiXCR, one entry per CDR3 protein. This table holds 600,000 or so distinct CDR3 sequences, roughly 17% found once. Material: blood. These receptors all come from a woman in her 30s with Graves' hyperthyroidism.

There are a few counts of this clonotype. The CDR3 DNA sequence: TGTGCCAGCAGCTTGGATCTAGGGAGCTCCTATAATTCACCCCTCCACTTT. It is translated as CASSLDLGSSYNSPLHF. V usage is TRBV5-4 and J usage is TRBJ1-6; no definite D call. Germline V gene lookup returns CDR1 SGHNT and CDR2 YYREEE (reference sequence). CDR3 length: 17 residues. V was trimmed by 0 bases and J by 0 bases, leaving 10 bases between them.

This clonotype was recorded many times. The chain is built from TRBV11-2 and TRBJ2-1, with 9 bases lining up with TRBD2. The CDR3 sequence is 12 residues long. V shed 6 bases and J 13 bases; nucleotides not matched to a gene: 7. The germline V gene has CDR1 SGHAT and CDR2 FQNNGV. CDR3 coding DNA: TGTGCCAGCAGACATAGCGGGAGAGGTCAGTTCTTC. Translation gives CASRHSGRGQFF.

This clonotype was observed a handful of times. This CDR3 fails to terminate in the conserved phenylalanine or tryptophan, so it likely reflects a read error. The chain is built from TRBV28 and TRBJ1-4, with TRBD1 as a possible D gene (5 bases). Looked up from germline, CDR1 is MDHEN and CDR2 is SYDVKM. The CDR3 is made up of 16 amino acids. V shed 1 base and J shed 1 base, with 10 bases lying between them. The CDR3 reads CASSLYSGVTNEKLFL. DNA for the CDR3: TGTGCCAGCAGTTTATATTCGGGGGTAACTAATGAAAAACTGTTTCTT.

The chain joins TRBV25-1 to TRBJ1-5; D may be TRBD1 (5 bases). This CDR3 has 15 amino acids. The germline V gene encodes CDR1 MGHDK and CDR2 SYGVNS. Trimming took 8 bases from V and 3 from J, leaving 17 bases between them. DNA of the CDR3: TGTGCCAGCTCACCAGAGGGTGGGGCCAATCAGCCCCAGCATTTT. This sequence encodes CASSPEGGANQPQHF.

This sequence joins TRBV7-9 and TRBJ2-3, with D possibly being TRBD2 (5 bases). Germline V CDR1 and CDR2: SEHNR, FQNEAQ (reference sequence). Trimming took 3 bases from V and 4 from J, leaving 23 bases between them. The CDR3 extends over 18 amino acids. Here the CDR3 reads CASSFGGGPSVHSDTQYF. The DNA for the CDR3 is TGTGCCAGCAGCTTTGGCGGCGGGCCTTCTGTCCATTCAGATACGCAGTATTTT.

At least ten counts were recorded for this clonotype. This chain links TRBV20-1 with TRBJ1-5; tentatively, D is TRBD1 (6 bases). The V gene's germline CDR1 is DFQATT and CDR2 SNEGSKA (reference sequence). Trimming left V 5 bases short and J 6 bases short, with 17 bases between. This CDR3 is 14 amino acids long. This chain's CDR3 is CSAPTGGGGQPQHF. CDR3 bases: TGCAGTGCTCCCACCGGGGGCGGCGGTCAGCCCCAGCATTTT.

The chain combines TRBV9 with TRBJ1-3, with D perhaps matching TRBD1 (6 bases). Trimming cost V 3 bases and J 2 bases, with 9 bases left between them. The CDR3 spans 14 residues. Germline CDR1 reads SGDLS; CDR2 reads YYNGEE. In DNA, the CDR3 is TGTGCCAGCAGCGGTACAGGGCCTGGAAACACCATATATTTT. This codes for CASSGTGPGNTIYF.